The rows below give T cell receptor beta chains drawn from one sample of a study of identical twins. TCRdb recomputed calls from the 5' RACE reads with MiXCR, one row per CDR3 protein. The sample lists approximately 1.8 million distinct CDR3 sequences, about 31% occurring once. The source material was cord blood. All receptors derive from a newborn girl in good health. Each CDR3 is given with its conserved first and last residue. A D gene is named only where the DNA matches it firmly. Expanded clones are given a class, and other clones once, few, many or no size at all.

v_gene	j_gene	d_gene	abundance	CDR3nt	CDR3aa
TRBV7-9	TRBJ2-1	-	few	TGTGCCAGCAGCTTAGAAGCACAAGACAATGAGCAGTTCTTC	CASSLEAQDNEQFF
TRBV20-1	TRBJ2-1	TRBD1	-	TGCAGTGCTAGAGATCTATCTCCAGGGGGCAGGGATGAGCAGTTCTTC	CSARDLSPGGRDEQFF
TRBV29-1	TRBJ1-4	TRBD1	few	TGCAGCGTTGATCGGACAGGTCTTCTTGAAAAACTGTTTTTT	CSVDRTGLLEKLFF
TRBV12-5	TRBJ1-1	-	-	TGTGCTAGTGGTTTGGGCCACAGGTCCACTGAAGCTTTCTTT	CASGLGHRSTEAFF
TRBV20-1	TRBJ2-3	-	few	TGCAGTGCTAGGGTAGCGGCCACAGATACGCAGTATTTT	CSARVAATDTQYF
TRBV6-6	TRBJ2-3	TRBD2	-	TGTGCCAGCAGGAAACTAGCGGGGGGCCTCACAGATACGCAGTATTTT	CASRKLAGGLTDTQYF
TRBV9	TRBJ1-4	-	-	TGTGCCAGCAGCGGAGAGAATACAGGGTTACCTAATGAAAAACTGTTTTTT	CASSGENTGLPNEKLFF
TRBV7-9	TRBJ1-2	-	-	TGTGCCAGCAGCTTAGAAGCTTCCGGCTACACCTTC	CASSLEASGYTF
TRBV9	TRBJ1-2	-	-	TGTGCCAGCAGCGTCGGGGCGAAAGGCTACACCTTC	CASSVGAKGYTF
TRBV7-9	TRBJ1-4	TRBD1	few	TGTGCCAGCAGCTGGACAGGGGTTTTTGAAAAACTGTTTTTT	CASSWTGVFEKLFF
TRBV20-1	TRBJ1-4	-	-	TGCAGTGCTAGAGGGGGTAGGAGTGAAAAACTGTTTTTT	CSARGGRSEKLFF
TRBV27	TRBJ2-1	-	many	TGTGCCAGCAGTGCCTACCCTGACAGAACCTCCTACAATGAGCAGTTCTTC	CASSAYPDRTSYNEQFF
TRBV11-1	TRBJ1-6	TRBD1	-	TGTGCCAGCAGCTTAGACAGGGGGCAGCGGTCACCCCTCCACTTT	CASSLDRGQRSPLHF
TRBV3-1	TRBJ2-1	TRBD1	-	TGTGCCAGCAGCCGCCAGGGACAGCCCTACGAGCAGTTCTTC	CASSRQGQPYEQFF
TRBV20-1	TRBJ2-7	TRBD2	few	TGCAGTGCTAGAGAGGGACTAGCGTCCTACGAGCAGTACTTC	CSAREGLASYEQYF
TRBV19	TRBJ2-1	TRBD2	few	TGTGCCAGTAGCCCCCAAGCGGGGGGGTTCTACAATGAGCAGTTCTTC	CASSPQAGGFYNEQFF